What follows are 22 T cell receptor beta chains derived from one specimen sequenced in a study of shared clonotypes between healthy human individuals. Libraries were prepared by immunoSEQ multiplex PCR; TCRdb keeps only in-frame clonotypes and omits some of them. The repertoire holds approximately 2,000,000 clones, 85% to 95% seen once, with roughly 0.34% in the top ten. Material for sequencing was naive CD4+ T cells from PBMCs. The sample's subset: CD45RA+ positively selected. These receptors came from a man younger than 30 in good health. Some clones in this sample may be carry-over from other donors' samples.

The rearrangement links TRBV4-2 to TRBJ1-5, with D perhaps matching TRBD1 (5 bases). The CDR3 length is 13 residues. The germline V and J ends were trimmed by 4 bases and 5 bases, with 9 bases remaining between them. Germline values: CDR1 LGHNA, CDR2 YNFKEQ. The chain's CDR3 is CASSRGTHQPQHF. The CDR3 nucleotides are TGTGCCAGCAGCCGAGGGACCCATCAGCCCCAGCATTTT.

In the case of this clone: Distinct nucleotide sequences in the sample also encode this CDR3. The rearrangement joins TRBV7-9 to TRBJ1-1; D is unresolved. Germline CDR1 SEHNR, CDR2 FQNEAQ (reference sequence). This CDR3 contains 13 residues. Trimming removed 1 base from V and 4 bases from J, with 7 bases in between. The CDR3 is CASSLGGGTEAFF. The DNA for the CDR3 is TGTGCCAGCAGCTTAGGTGGTGGCACTGAAGCTTTCTTT.

The rearrangement joins TRBV28 to TRBJ1-5, with TRBD1 identical over 7 bases. Germline V gives CDR1 MDHEN, CDR2 SYDVKM. V trimming: 6 bases; J trimming: 4 bases; junction bases outside the gene matches: 6. The CDR3 sequence is 14 residues long. The CDR3 spells CASRLDRINQPQHF. CDR3 DNA: TGTGCCAGCAGGCTGGACAGGATAAATCAGCCCCAGCATTTT.

The chain is built from TRBV9 and TRBJ2-3; D not certain. The CDR3 length is 15 residues. The germline V gene encodes CDR1 SGDLS and CDR2 YYNGEE. The V end lost 3 bases, the J end lost 2 bases, and 13 bases lay between the germline ends. The CDR3 DNA reads as TGTGCCAGCAGCGCCGATTTCCACTACACAGATACGCAGTATTTT. Amino acids: CASSADFHYTDTQYF.

V usage is TRBV28 and J usage is TRBJ1-2; D perhaps matches TRBD1 (5 bases). The CDR3 sequence is 14 residues long. In germline, CDR1 is MDHEN, CDR2 SYDVKM. Trimming removed 4 bases at V and 5 bases at J, with 14 bases between. CDR3 DNA sequence: TGTGCCAGCAGTTACGGGACGGGGTCGTATGGCTACACCTTC. Its protein product is CASSYGTGSYGYTF.

This chain's CDR3 is CARSLANRSSYNEQFF. In DNA, the CDR3 is TGTGCCAGAAGCTTAGCGAACCGTAGCTCCTACAATGAGCAGTTCTTC. This chain connects TRBV7-5 to TRBJ2-1; the DNA was not used to check the table's D call, TRBD2. TRBV7-5 is given as a pseudogene. CDR3 size: 16 residues.

The chain's CDR3 is CASLTGLDTGELFF. DNA of the CDR3: TGTGCCAGTTTAACCGGACTGGACACCGGGGAGCTGTTTTTT. V and J are TRBV28 and TRBJ2-2; maybe TRBD2 (5 bases). The germline V gene has CDR1 MDHEN and CDR2 SYDVKM. The germline V and J ends were trimmed by 9 bases and 3 bases, with 14 bases remaining between them. The CDR3 runs to 14 residues.

The chain recombines TRBV28 with TRBJ2-7; D possibly corresponds to TRBD2 (5 bases). The germline CDR1 and CDR2 sequences are MDHEN and SYDVKM. The V end lost 4 bases, the J end lost 4 bases, and 11 bases lay between the germline ends. This CDR3 has 13 residues. CDR3 nucleotides: TGTGCCAGCAGTTGGGCGGGCGGATACGAGCAGTACTTC. This encodes CASSWAGGYEQYF.

The chain is built from TRBV7-8 and TRBJ2-2; 9 nucleotides match TRBD2. After removal of 4 bases from V and 1 base from J, the junction contained 4 bases not matched to a gene. The CDR3 covers 16 residues. Per germline, CDR1 SGHVS and CDR2 FQNEAQ. CDR3 sequence reads: CASSSHSGRNTGELFF. In DNA, the CDR3 is TGTGCCAGCAGCTCCCATAGCGGGAGGAACACCGGGGAGCTGTTTTTT.

As regards this clone: The sample holds other DNA sequences that translate to the same CDR3. The gene calls are TRBV9 and TRBJ1-1; D is unclear. The V end was cut by 0 bases, the J end by 2 bases, with 8 bases between. CDR1 and CDR2 (germline): SGDLS, YYNGEE. The length of the CDR3 is 14 residues. CDR3 sequence (DNA): TGTGCCAGCAGCGTAGAGGTCGGAAACACTGAAGCTTTCTTT. Residues: CASSVEVGNTEAFF.

This sequence joins TRBV9 and TRBJ2-2, with no clear D. With 0 bases removed from V and 3 bases from J, the gap between germline ends came to 12 bases. Germline-derived CDR1 and CDR2 are SGDLS and YYNGEE. This CDR3 comprises 16 residues. CDR3: CASSVVLGPDTGELFF. Here the CDR3 DNA reads TGTGCCAGCAGCGTAGTCCTTGGGCCGGACACCGGGGAGCTGTTTTTT.

V gene TRBV7-9 combines with J gene TRBJ2-3; D possibly corresponds to TRBD1 (5 bases). The CDR3 has 14 amino acids. The V end was cut by 3 bases, the J end by 2 bases, with 9 bases between. Germline lookup yields CDR1 SEHNR and CDR2 FQNEAQ (reference sequence). The CDR3 loop reads CASSFRVFTDTQYF. In nucleotides, the CDR3 is TGTGCCAGCAGCTTCAGGGTTTTCACAGATACGCAGTATTTT.

The rearrangement joins TRBV28 to TRBJ2-1; D is unclear. CDR3 length equals 15 residues. Germline V gives CDR1 MDHEN, CDR2 SYDVKM. The V gene lost 7 bases and the J gene lost 0 bases, with 13 bases spanning the gap. The CDR3 reads CASTPGQSSYNEQFF. Written as DNA, the CDR3 is TGTGCCAGCACCCCCGGGCAGAGCTCCTACAATGAGCAGTTCTTC.

This clone has only one observation. The V and J genes are TRBV7-8 and TRBJ1-1; D unclear. The germline V gene encodes CDR1 SGHVS and CDR2 FQNEAQ. Between the trimmed V and J ends, which lost 5 bases and 5 bases, there was a span of 12 bases. CDR3 length: 13 residues. The CDR3 loop is CASSVDSTTEAFF. Written as DNA, the CDR3 is TGTGCCAGCAGCGTCGACTCAACAACTGAAGCTTTCTTT.

This chain uses TRBV5-1 with TRBJ2-2; perhaps TRBD1 as D (6 bases). The CDR3 is made up of 14 amino acids. Trimming removed 5 bases at V and 0 bases at J, with 8 bases between. CDR1 and CDR2 (germline): SGHRS, YFSETQ. In nucleotides, the CDR3 is TGCGCCAGCAGGACAGGAACGAACACCGGGGAGCTGTTTTTT. Protein: CASRTGTNTGELFF.

The CDR3 region is CASSSPSYEQYF. The CDR3 coding sequence is TGTGCCAGCAGCTCACCCTCCTACGAGCAGTACTTC. This sequence joins TRBV7-2 and TRBJ2-7, with D unclear. V gave up 4 bases and J gave up 0 bases, with 4 bases separating them. CDR3 length equals 12 residues. The germline V gene has CDR1 SGHTA and CDR2 FQGNSA.

The gene calls are TRBV9 and TRBJ2-1, with D perhaps TRBD1 (5 bases). Trimming pared 0 bases from V and 9 bases from J, leaving 13 bases between. The CDR3 is made up of 14 amino acids. Germline V gives CDR1 SGDLS, CDR2 YYNGEE. For the CDR3, the DNA is TGTGCCAGCAGCGTAGGAGCGACCCAGGGTGAGCAGTTCTTC. Encoded protein: CASSVGATQGEQFF.

The rearrangement joins TRBV6-5 to TRBJ2-7, with no clear D. This CDR3 comprises 13 residues. Trimming left V 4 bases short and J 2 bases short, with 9 bases between. Germline V CDR1 and CDR2: MNHEY, SVGAGI. CDR3 DNA sequence: TGTGCCAGCAGTTCCCTCGGCACCTACGAGCAGTACTTC. This encodes CASSSLGTYEQYF.

The chain joins TRBV11-2 to TRBJ2-3, with a tentative D call TRBD2 (5 bases). The CDR3 sequence is 16 residues long. The germline V gene has CDR1 SGHAT and CDR2 FQNNGV. V was clipped by 2 bases and J by 0 bases, with 12 bases between them. CDR3 residues: CASSLHAGRSTDTQYF. CDR3 bases: TGTGCCAGCAGCTTACACGCGGGCCGTAGCACAGATACGCAGTATTTT.

Turning to this clone: Distinct nucleotide sequences in the sample also encode this CDR3. This chain links TRBV5-1 with TRBJ2-2; D gene unclear. The V gene's germline CDR1 is SGHRS and CDR2 YFSETQ. This CDR3 comprises 15 residues. V was pared by 2 bases and J by 1 base, with 9 bases between. The CDR3 here is CASSFGSGNTGELFF. Written as DNA, the CDR3 is TGCGCCAGCAGCTTTGGTTCAGGGAACACCGGGGAGCTGTTTTTT.

This chain links TRBV5-1 with TRBJ2-3; unclear D gene. Germline V CDR1 and CDR2: SGHRS, YFSETQ. The V and J ends lost 4 bases and 7 bases respectively, with 10 bases between them. The CDR3 is made up of 12 amino acids. CDR3 region: CASSGTWNTQYF. The DNA for the CDR3 is TGCGCCAGCAGCGGTACGTGGAATACGCAGTATTTT.

This clone was seen a single time. This chain connects TRBV29-1 to TRBJ1-4; D gene ambiguous. Between the trimmed V and J ends, which lost 7 bases and 6 bases, there was a span of 18 bases. CDR3 size: 14 residues. CDR1 is SQVTM, CDR2 ANQGSEA, per germline. The CDR3 sequence is CSAFRAPWDEKLFF. For the CDR3, the DNA is TGCAGCGCTTTCCGGGCCCCTTGGGATGAAAAACTGTTTTTT.